This TCR beta chain was obtained from a study of OX40 agonist ivuxolimab in advanced cancers. The overall study: Patients received ivuxolimab, an agonistic anti-OX40 (CD134) antibody. The patients received ivuxolimab by intravenous route every 2 weeks at 0.01 to 10 mg/kg. Eligibility rules accepted prior anti-PD-1, anti-PD-L1 or anti-CTLA-4 therapy, and 30% to 40% had some.

Germline V CDR1 and CDR2: SNHLY, FYNNEI. CDR3 size: 15 residues. The V gene lost 0 bases and the J gene lost 0 bases, with 6 bases spanning the gap. Broader study findings: At doses 0.1 to 3.0 mg/kg, CD4+ and CD8+ clones expanded.

TCRdb keeps only in-frame clones here, not all; method: immunoSEQ multiplex PCR. Of around 68,000 clones listed, roughly 87% are singletons. Points on this clone: Its antigen is as yet unknown. Other DNA sequences within the sample encode an identical CDR3.

This clonotype was obtained from an adult with an advanced solid tumor such as melanoma, head and neck, liver or kidney cancer. The V gene is TRBV2, the J gene TRBJ2-1; D ambiguous. This material consisted of CD4+ or CD8+ T cells sorted from blood, taken in a trial of the OX40 agonist ivuxolimab. The CDR3 reads CASSEAPGSYNEQFF. CDR3 DNA: TGTGCCAGCAGTGAAGCCCCAGGCTCCTACAATGAGCAGTTCTTC. The variable domain in full, completed from reference TRBV2 and TRBJ2-1, reads EPEVTQTPSHQVTQMGQEVILRCVPISNHLYFYWYRQILGQKVEFLVSFYNNEISEKSEIFDDQFSVERPDGSNFTLKIRSTKLEDSAMYFCASSEAPGSYNEQFFGPGTRLTVL.